This paragraph covers one T cell receptor beta chain sequence. The antigen is unknown. Clones were sequenced by immunoSEQ multiplex PCR, and TCRdb holds only the in-frame ones, with some missing. The table has roughly 28,000 clones, around 82% seen once. This sample is part of a study of OX40 agonist ivuxolimab in advanced cancers. Study background: Six ivuxolimab dose levels, 0.01 to 10 mg/kg, were given intravenously every 2 weeks. There were three patients with partial responses, one having hepatocellular carcinoma and two cutaneous melanoma.

The V end was cut by 0 bases, the J end by 7 bases, with 21 bases between. The CDR3 is 17 residues long. The germline V gene encodes CDR1 ENHRY and CDR2 SYGVKD. Points from the study as a whole: Both CD4+ and CD8+ T cell populations in blood had undergone clonal expansion by week 6 at 0.1 to 3.0 mg/kg.

The clonotype comes from an adult with an advanced solid tumor such as melanoma, head and neck, liver or kidney cancer. V and J are TRBV10-3 and TRBJ1-2; D is perhaps TRBD1 (5 bases). Source: CD4+ or CD8+ T cells sorted from blood, taken in a trial of the OX40 agonist ivuxolimab. The CDR3 protein is CAISESEGRFLDSGYTF. CDR3 sequence (DNA): TGTGCCATCAGTGAGTCGGAGGGACGATTTCTTGACTCTGGCTACACCTTC.